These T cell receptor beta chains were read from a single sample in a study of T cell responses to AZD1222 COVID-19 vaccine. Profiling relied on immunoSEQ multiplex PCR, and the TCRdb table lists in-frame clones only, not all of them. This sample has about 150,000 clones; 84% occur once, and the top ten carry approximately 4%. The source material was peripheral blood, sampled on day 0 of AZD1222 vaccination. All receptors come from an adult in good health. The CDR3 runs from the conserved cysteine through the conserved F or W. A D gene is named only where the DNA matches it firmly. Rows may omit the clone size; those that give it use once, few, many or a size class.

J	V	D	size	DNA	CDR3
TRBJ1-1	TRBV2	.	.	TGTGCCAGCAGTGCCCCCCCGGGGAACACTGAAGCTTTCTTT	CASSAPPGNTEAFF
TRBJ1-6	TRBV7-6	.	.	TGTGCCAGCAGCCCCCTCCTCGGAAGGGTGGACAATTCACCCCTCCACTTT	CASSPLLGRVDNSPLHF
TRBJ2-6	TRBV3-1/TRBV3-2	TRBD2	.	TGTGCCAGCAGCCAGCGACTAGCGGGCCATGGCTCTGGGGCCAACGTCCTGACTTTC	CASSQRLAGHGSGANVLTF
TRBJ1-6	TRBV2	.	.	TGTGCCAGCAGTGGGGGGAATGGCAGAAACAATTCACCCCTCCACTTT	CASSGGNGRNNSPLHF
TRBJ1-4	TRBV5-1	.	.	TGCGCCAGCAGCACTGGACAAAGGGATTATGAAAAACTGTTTTTT	CASSTGQRDYEKLFF
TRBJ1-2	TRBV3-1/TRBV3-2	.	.	TGTGCCAGCAGCCAAGAGGGGGGAGAGGGCACCTTC	CASSQEGGEGTF
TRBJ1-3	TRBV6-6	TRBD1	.	TGTGCCAGCAGAACAGGGGCTGGAAACACCATATATTTT	CASRTGAGNTIYF
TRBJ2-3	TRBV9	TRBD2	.	TGTGCCAGCAGCGTAAATATTTGGGCTAGCGGGGCCAAATCGTTGTTCACAGATACGCAGTATTTT	CASSVNIWASGAKSLFTDTQYF
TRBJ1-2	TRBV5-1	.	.	TGCGCCAGCAGCTCCGGATCAGCAGGGAGGGATTATGGCTACACCTTC	CASSSGSAGRDYGYTF
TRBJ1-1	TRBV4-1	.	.	TGCGCCAGCAGCCAGACAGGTTGGGGCACTGAAGCTTTCTTT	CASSQTGWGTEAFF
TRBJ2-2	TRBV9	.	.	TGTGCCAGCAGCGCCCGTCTGAGTGCCGGGGAGCTGTTTTTT	CASSARLSAGELFF
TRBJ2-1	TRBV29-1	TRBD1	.	TGCAGCGCCGGGGGACAGGTTTACAATGAGCAGTTCTTC	CSAGGQVYNEQFF
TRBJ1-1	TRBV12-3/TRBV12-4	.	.	TGTGCCAGCAGTGTCCACAGTAACACTGAAGCTTTCTTT	CASSVHSNTEAFF
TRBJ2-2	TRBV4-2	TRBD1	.	TGTGCCAGCAGCCAAGTGAGCCCCACCCAGGGGGCTAGGGCCGGGGAGCTGTTTTTT	CASSQVSPTQGARAGELFF
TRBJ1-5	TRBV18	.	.	TGTGCCAGCTCACTTCAGTTCAATCAGCCCCAGCATTTT	CASSLQFNQPQHF
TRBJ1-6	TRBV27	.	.	TGTGCCAGCCGGTTATTGAATTCACCCCTCCACTTT	CASRLLNSPLHF
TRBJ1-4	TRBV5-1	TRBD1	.	TGCGCCAGCAGCCTCCAGGGGGGGCCTAATGAAAAACTGTTTTTT	CASSLQGGPNEKLFF
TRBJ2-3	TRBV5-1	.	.	TGCGCCAGCAGCTTGCGCGGGTTAGCCACAGATACGCAGTATTTT	CASSLRGLATDTQYF
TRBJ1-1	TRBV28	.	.	TGTGCCAGCAGTTTGACAACCAAAAACACTGAAGCTTTCTTT	CASSLTTKNTEAFF
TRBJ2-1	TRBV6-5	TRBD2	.	TGTGCCAGCAGTCGGACTAGCGGGGGGCACAATGAGCAGTTCTTC	CASSRTSGGHNEQFF
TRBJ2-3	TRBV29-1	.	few	TGCAGCGTTGCCGACTCCACATATGCGCAGTATTTT	CSVADSTYAQYF
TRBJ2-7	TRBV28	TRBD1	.	TGTGCCAGCAGGGGGGACAGAAGCTACGAGCAGTACTTC	CASRGDRSYEQYF
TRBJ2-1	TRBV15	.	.	TGTGCCACCAGCAGAGAACCAAACAATGAGCAGTTCTTC	CATSREPNNEQFF
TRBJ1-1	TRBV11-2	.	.	TGTGCCAGCAGCTTAGGAGGGGCACTGACTGAAGCTTTCTTT	CASSLGGALTEAFF
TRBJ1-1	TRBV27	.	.	TGTGCCAGCAGTTTATCCTGGCAGCTCTCACAAGCTTTCTTT	CASSLSWQLSQAFF
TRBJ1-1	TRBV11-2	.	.	TGTGCCAGCAGCGGAAAGACACTAATGAACACTGAAGCTTTCTTT	CASSGKTLMNTEAFF
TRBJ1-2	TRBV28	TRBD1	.	TGTGCCAGCAGTAGGACAGGGGGCTCTGGCTACACCTTC	CASSRTGGSGYTF
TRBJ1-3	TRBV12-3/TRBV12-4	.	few	TGTGCCAGCAGTTGGGAAAACACCATATATTTT	CASSWENTIYF
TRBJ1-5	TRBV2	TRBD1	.	TGTGCCAGCAGTGTCCTGACAGGGGGCAATCAGCCCCAGCATTTT	CASSVLTGGNQPQHF
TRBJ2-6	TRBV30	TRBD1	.	TGTGCCTGGAGTACCGGGACAGGGGAGCCTGGGGCCAACGTCCTGACTTTC	CAWSTGTGEPGANVLTF
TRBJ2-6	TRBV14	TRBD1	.	TGTGCCAGCAGCCAAGAACGGACAGGGGGCTCTGGGGCCAACGTCCTGACTTTC	CASSQERTGGSGANVLTF
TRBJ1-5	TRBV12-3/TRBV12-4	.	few	TGTGCCAGCACCACAAATAATCAGCCCCAGCATTTT	CASTTNNQPQHF
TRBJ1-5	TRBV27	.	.	TGTGCCAGCAGTTTGGGGACACATAGCAATCAGCCCCAGCATTTT	CASSLGTHSNQPQHF
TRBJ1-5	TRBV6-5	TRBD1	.	TGTGCCAGCAGGCAGGGGGGTCCTAGCAATCAGCCCCAGCATTTT	CASRQGGPSNQPQHF
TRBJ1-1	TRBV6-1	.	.	TGTGCCAGCAGTGAATTTCACACTGAAGCTTTCTTT	CASSEFHTEAFF
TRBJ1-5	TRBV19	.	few	TGTGCCAGTAGTATGGGGCAGTGGAATCAGCCCCAGCATTTT	CASSMGQWNQPQHF
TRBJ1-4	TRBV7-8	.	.	TGTGCCAGCAGCCTCGGGGGTCTTAATGAAAAACTGTTTTTT	CASSLGGLNEKLFF
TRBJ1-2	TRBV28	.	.	TGTGCCAGCAAATCCAACAGCGGAAGGGATGTTCTGAACTATGGCTACACCTTC	CASKSNSGRDVLNYGYTF
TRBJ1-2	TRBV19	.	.	TGTGCCAGCACGCGAGACCAACAGGCCCTTTCTCTGGGCTACACCTTC	CASTRDQQALSLGYTF
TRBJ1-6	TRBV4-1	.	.	TGCGCCAGCAGCCAAGGTTGGGTAGGAAATTCACCCCTCCACTTT	CASSQGWVGNSPLHF
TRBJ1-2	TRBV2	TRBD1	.	TGTGCCAGCAGTGAAGGTGGGACAGGCCCCAGGTATGGCTACACCTTC	CASSEGGTGPRYGYTF
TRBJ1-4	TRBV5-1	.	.	TGCGCCAGCAGCTTGGCAGGGGAGGGGGAAAAACTGTTTTTT	CASSLAGEGEKLFF
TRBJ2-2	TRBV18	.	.	TGTGCCACCAAAGGACAGCAGAACACCGGGGAGCTGTTTTTT	CATKGQQNTGELFF
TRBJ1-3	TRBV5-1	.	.	TGCGCCAGCAGCTTGGCCCCCTTGACAGGCGTGAATGGAAACACCATATATTTT	CASSLAPLTGVNGNTIYF
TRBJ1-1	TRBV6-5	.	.	TGTGCCAGCGGGCGCACCATGAACACTGAAGCTTTCTTT	CASGRTMNTEAFF
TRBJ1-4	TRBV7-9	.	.	TGTGCCAGCAGCTTTCCGGGCCCGGGAACTAATGAAAAACTGTTTTTT	CASSFPGPGTNEKLFF
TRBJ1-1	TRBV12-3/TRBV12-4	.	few	TGTGCCAGCAGTCCACCCCTCCAAGGCGAAGCTTTCTTT	CASSPPLQGEAFF
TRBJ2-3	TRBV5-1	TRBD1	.	TGCGCCAGCAGCCCCGGACAGGGGAAGGATACGCAGTATTTT	CASSPGQGKDTQYF
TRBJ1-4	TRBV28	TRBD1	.	TGTGCCGGCAGTTTTGGGGGTACCTCAGGGGGCACTAATGAAAAACTGTTTTTT	CAGSFGGTSGGTNEKLFF
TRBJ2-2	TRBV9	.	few	TGTGCCAGCAGCGTAACAGGGAACACCGGGGAGCTGTTTTTT	CASSVTGNTGELFF
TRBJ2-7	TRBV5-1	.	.	TGCGCCAGCAGACTGGCCCCTGGCGAGCAGTACTTC	CASRLAPGEQYF
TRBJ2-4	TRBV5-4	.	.	TGTGCCAGCAGCTTGGTAGGAGGGAGAACCAAAAACATTCAGTACTTC	CASSLVGGRTKNIQYF
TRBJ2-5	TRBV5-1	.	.	TGCGCCAGCAGCTTGGCCCCTAGGGCTAAACAAGAGACCCAGTACTTC	CASSLAPRAKQETQYF
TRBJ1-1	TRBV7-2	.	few	TGTGCCAGCAGCTTTCAGAACATGAACACTGAAGCTTTCTTT	CASSFQNMNTEAFF
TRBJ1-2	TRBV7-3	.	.	TGTGCCAGCAGCTCAGTTGGACAGCCCCTGTCCGGCTACACCTTC	CASSSVGQPLSGYTF
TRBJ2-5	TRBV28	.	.	TGTGCCAGCAGTTTAGTAGGGGGAAAAGAGACCCAGTACTTC	CASSLVGGKETQYF
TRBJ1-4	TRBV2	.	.	TGTGCCAGCAGTGTTCGACAGGAGAAACTGTTTTTT	CASSVRQEKLFF
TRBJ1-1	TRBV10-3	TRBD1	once	TGTGCCTCCAGGGGGGACGGCAACACTGAAGCTTTCTTT	CASRGDGNTEAFF